The present T cell receptor (beta chain) was sequenced within a study of blood T cell repertoires in COVID-19 (TCRdb year 2020). Study-level background: Samples from collaborators originated in the United States, Italy and Spain and spanned both the acute and convalescent phases of COVID-19. The dataset comprised deeply sampled blood TCRbeta repertoires from subjects exposed to, actively infected with, or recovered from COVID-19. Sample metadata almost always included a de-identified subject ID, COVID-19 status, age in years and sex. The repertoires were made available in a free public database intended to serve as a resource for research on the immune response to SARS-CoV-2. Where available, HLA class I and class II types were taken from metadata supplied by the sample provider and were not determined by assay-based typing. The samples were drawn from two sources: the first 160 participants of the ongoing ImmuneRACE study, and over 1,000 subjects contributed by 6 global collaborators. The material from the prospective study consisted of cDNA or gDNA derived from T cells, B-cell-depleted T cells, or PBMCs. On the study overall, not on this receptor specifically: The quantity of clinical and demographic metadata differed by source and by participant and was supplied without curation.

Concerning this clone itself: The clone's antigen remains unknown. Base qualities were left out, and no much larger clone turns up one base away. Other DNA sequences in this sample translate to the same CDR3.

Its CDR3 holds 14 amino acids, cysteine through phenylalanine. The kept DNA is CDR3 alone, 42 bases in frame from the first base. Compared with germline, V lacks 2 bases and J lacks 7 bases; bases without a gene match: 3. For CDR1 and CDR2, the germline V gene lists SGDLS and YYNGEE. TCRbeta CDR3 regions were amplified from genomic DNA by means of the immunoSEQ Assay, a bias-controlled multiplex PCR. On the study's bioinformatics: Within the assay, amplification of reference gene primers was used to estimate how many nucleated cells each sample contained. To quantify the absolute abundance of each unique TCRbeta CDR3 rearrangement, sequence reads were collapsed and filtered. For each sample, productive Simpson clonality was calculated as the square root of Simpson's diversity index across productive rearrangements. The immuneACCESS repertoire file appears here via TCRdb, limited to in-frame rearrangements. These files lack a portion of the clones; in checked studies, under half of the deficit traces to unresolved V genes, and the cause of the others is not known. V, J and clone size derive from that table, while D and trimming were established from the DNA sequence. Within this sample are 150,000 to 200,000 clones, with 85% of them counted one time only. The ten most abundant clones make up 7.5% to 9.5% of the sample.

Whole blood was collected in K2EDTA tubes by collaborating institutions according to the institutions' own protocols. For TCRbeta analysis, collaborators shipped samples as frozen whole blood, isolated PBMCs, or DNA extracted from either of those sample types. Sample: peripheral blood. The chain employs TRBV9 and TRBJ1-4; 9 central nucleotides agree with TRBD1. The receptor comes from a woman aged 55 to 70 with acute or convalescent COVID-19. The sequence in DNA is TGTGCCAGCAGCGTGGGACAGGGCGGTGAAAAACTGTTTTTT. It translates as CASSVGQGGEKLFF. Reference TRBV9 and TRBJ1-4 genes cover what lies past the CDR3, so the full variable domain is DSGVTQTPKHLITATGQRVTLRCSPRSGDLSVYWYQQSLDQGLQFLIQYYNGEERAKGNILERFSAQQFPDLHSELNLSSLELGDSALYFCASSVGQGGEKLFFGSGTQLSVL.